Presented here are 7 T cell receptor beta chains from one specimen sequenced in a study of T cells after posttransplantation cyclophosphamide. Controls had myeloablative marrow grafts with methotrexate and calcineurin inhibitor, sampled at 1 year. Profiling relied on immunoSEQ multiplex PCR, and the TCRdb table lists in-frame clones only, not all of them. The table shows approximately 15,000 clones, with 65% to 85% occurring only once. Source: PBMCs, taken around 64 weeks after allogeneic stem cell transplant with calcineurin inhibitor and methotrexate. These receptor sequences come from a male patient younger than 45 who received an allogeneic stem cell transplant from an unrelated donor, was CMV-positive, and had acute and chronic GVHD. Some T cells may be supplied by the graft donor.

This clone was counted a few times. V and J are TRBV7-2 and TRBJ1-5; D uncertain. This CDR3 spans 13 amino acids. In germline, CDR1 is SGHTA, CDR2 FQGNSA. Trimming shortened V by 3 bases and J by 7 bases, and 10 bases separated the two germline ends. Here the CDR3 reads CASSFSEAQPQHF. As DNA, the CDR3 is TGTGCCAGCAGCTTTTCCGAGGCGCAGCCCCAGCATTTT.

CDR3 sequence: CAISEGDRGPGTDTQYF. Here the CDR3 DNA reads TGTGCCATCAGTGAGGGGGACAGGGGGCCCGGGACAGATACGCAGTATTTT. The chain employs TRBV10-3 and TRBJ2-3; TRBD1 matches 12 bases. This CDR3 region has 17 residues. The V gene's germline CDR1 is ENHRY and CDR2 SYGVKD. V dropped 2 bases and J dropped 3; count of bases not matched to a gene: 6.

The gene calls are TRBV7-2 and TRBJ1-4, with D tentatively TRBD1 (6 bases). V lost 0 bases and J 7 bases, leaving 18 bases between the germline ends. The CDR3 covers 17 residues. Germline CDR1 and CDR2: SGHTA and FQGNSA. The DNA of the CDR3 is TGTGCCAGCAGCTTAGCGCGGGGGGGCGGAGAGGGTGAAAAACTGTTTTTT. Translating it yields CASSLARGGGEGEKLFF.

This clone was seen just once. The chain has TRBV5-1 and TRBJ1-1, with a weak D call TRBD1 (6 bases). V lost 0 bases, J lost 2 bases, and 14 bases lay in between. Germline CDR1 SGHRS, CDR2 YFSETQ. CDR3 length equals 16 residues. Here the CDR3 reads CASSLGLDSINTEAFF. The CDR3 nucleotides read TGCGCCAGCAGCTTGGGCCTGGACAGTATAAACACTGAAGCTTTCTTT.

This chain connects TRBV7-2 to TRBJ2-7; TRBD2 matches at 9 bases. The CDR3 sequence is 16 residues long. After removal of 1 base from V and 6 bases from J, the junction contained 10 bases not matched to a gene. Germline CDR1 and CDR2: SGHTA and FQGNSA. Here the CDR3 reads CASSLGLAGAYPEQYF. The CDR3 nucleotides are TGTGCCAGCAGCTTAGGGTTAGCGGGGGCCTACCCCGAGCAGTACTTC.

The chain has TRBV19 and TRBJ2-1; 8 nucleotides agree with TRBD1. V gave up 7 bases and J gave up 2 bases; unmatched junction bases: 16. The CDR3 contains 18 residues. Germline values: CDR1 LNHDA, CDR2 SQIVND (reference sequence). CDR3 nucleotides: TGTGCCAGTAAAAGGTTCGAGTCCGGGACAGGTACCTACAATGAGCAGTTCTTC. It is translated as CASKRFESGTGTYNEQFF.

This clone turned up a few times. The CDR3 sequence: CASSERGQGSEQYF. The CDR3 DNA reads as TGTGCCAGCAGTGAACGGGGACAGGGGAGCGAGCAGTACTTC. The chain recombines TRBV25-1 with TRBJ2-7, with 10 bases fitting TRBD1. The CDR3 has 14 residues. Germline V CDR1 and CDR2: MGHDK, SYGVNS. Trimming cost V 2 bases and J 6 bases; bases outside gene matches: 4.